The 25 T cell receptor beta chains listed next were all sequenced from one sample in a study of blood T cell repertoires in COVID-19. This table comes from immunoSEQ multiplex PCR, and its TCRdb copy is limited to in-frame clones, with some not included. The profile shows about 400,000 clones, more than 75% of them singletons. Sequencing was done on a sample of PBMCs or T cells enriched from blood (not recorded which). These receptor sequences come from a man aged 35 to 55 in a cohort exposed to, infected with or recovered from COVID-19 (not recorded which).

The V call is TRBV11-2, the J call TRBJ2-5; tentatively, D is TRBD1 (6 bases). This CDR3 is 16 amino acids long. Germline V CDR1 and CDR2: SGHAT, FQNNGV. V lost 4 bases to trimming and J lost 2 bases, with 17 bases between them. CDR3 in amino acids: CASSYPGQKKQETQYF. The CDR3 nucleotides are TGTGCCAGCAGCTACCCTGGACAGAAGAAACAAGAGACCCAGTACTTC.

The rearrangement joins TRBV21-1 to TRBJ1-6; TRBD1 is the table's D call and was not checked against the DNA. TRBV21-1 is tagged as a pseudogene. The CDR3 is 14 amino acids. CDR3 nucleotides: TGTGCCACCTCTCAGGACAGGGAGACCTCACCCCTCCACTTT. The encoded protein is CATSQDRETSPLHF.

V and J are TRBV6-1 and TRBJ1-2; the D is unclear. There are 13 residues in the CDR3. CDR1 and CDR2 from the germline V gene are MNHNS and SASEGT. Trimming pared 1 base from V and 3 bases from J, leaving 6 bases between. The CDR3 DNA is TGTGCCAGCAGTGAAGGGCAGTACTATGGCTACACCTTC. Residues: CASSEGQYYGYTF.

V usage is TRBV11-2 and J usage is TRBJ2-1, with D tentatively TRBD2 (6 bases). V was pared by 1 base and J by 3 bases, with 10 bases between. The CDR3 runs 15 residues. Germline-derived CDR1 and CDR2 are SGHAT and FQNNGV. The CDR3 spells CASSLVGGNYNEQFF. The CDR3 DNA follows: TGTGCCAGCAGCTTAGTTGGCGGGAACTACAATGAGCAGTTCTTC.

This clone is a singleton in its sample. V gene TRBV27 combines with J gene TRBJ2-5; maybe TRBD2 (6 bases). The germline CDR1 and CDR2 sequences are MNHEY and SMNVEV (reference sequence). The CDR3 has 15 amino acids. The ends were cut back, 3 bases at V and 6 bases at J, with 17 bases in the middle. CDR3 DNA sequence: TGTGCCAGCAGTTTTAGGAGGGGCGAAAAAAAGACCCAGTACTTC. Its translation is CASSFRRGEKKTQYF.

This chain's CDR3 is CASSMPSGSGGYNEQFF. The CDR3 nucleotides are TGTGCCAGTAGTATGCCCTCTGGTAGCGGGGGATACAATGAGCAGTTCTTC. The chain recombines TRBV19 with TRBJ2-1, with 9 bases fitting TRBD2. This CDR3 is 17 amino acids long. Germline values: CDR1 LNHDA, CDR2 SQIVND (reference sequence). Unmatched junction bases numbered 10, after V lost 3 bases and J lost 4 bases. Drawing the rest from reference TRBV19 and TRBJ2-1, the complete variable domain is DGGITQSPKYLFRKEGQNVTLSCEQNLNHDAMYWYRQDPGQGLRLIYYSQIVNDFQKGDIAEGYSVSREKKESFPLTVTSAQKNPTAFYLCASSMPSGSGGYNEQFFGPGTRLTVL.

CDR3 sequence (DNA): TGTGCCAGCAAGGGGGGGCAGGCTCGCGAGCAGTACTTC. Its protein is CASKGGQAREQYF. The chain couples TRBV6-5 to TRBJ2-7, with D perhaps matching TRBD2 (7 bases). CDR3 length: 13 residues. Looked up from germline, CDR1 is MNHEY and CDR2 is SVGAGI. With 7 bases removed from V and 6 bases from J, the gap between germline ends came to 16 bases.

This clone came up once. The chain links TRBV4-2 to TRBJ2-7; D possibly corresponds to TRBD2 (5 bases). The germline CDR1 and CDR2 sequences are LGHNA and YNFKEQ. This CDR3 comprises 16 residues. V lost 4 bases, J lost 0 bases, and 16 bases lay in between. The CDR3 nucleotides are TGTGCCAGCAGCCTCTCCTTAGCGACAACCTCCTACGAGCAGTACTTC. Amino acid sequence: CASSLSLATTSYEQYF.

The V gene is TRBV28, the J gene TRBJ1-1; no clear D. V lost 1 base to trimming and J lost 0 bases, with 6 bases between them. The CDR3 loop spans 14 amino acids. Germline V gene sequence: CDR1 MDHEN, CDR2 SYDVKM. The CDR3: CASSLFTVNTEAFF. The CDR3 nucleotides read TGTGCCAGCAGTTTATTTACGGTGAACACTGAAGCTTTCTTT.

CDR3 amino acids: CASSLGAVETQYF. CDR3 DNA sequence: TGTGCCAGCAGCCTAGGGGCAGTGGAGACCCAGTACTTC. The V call is TRBV11-2, the J call TRBJ2-5; D might be TRBD1 (5 bases). V was trimmed by 5 bases and J by 5 bases, leaving 12 bases between them. Germline V gives CDR1 SGHAT, CDR2 FQNNGV. The CDR3 runs 13 residues.

This chain links TRBV5-5 with TRBJ2-1, with 9 positions matching TRBD2. Germline V CDR1 and CDR2: SGHKS, YYEKEE (reference sequence). Losses at the gene ends were 4 bases for V and 4 bases for J; bases not matched to a gene: 9. CDR3 length: 16 residues. As DNA, the CDR3 is TGTGCCAGCAGCCTCCAGACTAGCGGACTTTACAATGAGCAGTTCTTC. It encodes CASSLQTSGLYNEQFF.

This clone has only one observation. This sequence joins TRBV5-1 and TRBJ2-5, with TRBD2 matching 9 bases. CDR3 length: 16 amino acids. Trimming cost V 0 bases and J 2 bases; bases outside gene matches: 5. Per the germline V gene, CDR1 is SGHRS and CDR2 is YFSETQ. The CDR3 reads CASSLGRREGQETQYF. The DNA for the CDR3 is TGCGCCAGCAGCTTGGGTCGGCGGGAGGGACAAGAGACCCAGTACTTC.

This clone was seen a handful of times. The chain has TRBV6-5 and TRBJ1-1, with D possibly matching TRBD1 (5 bases). From germline, CDR1 is MNHEY and CDR2 SVGAGI. V was trimmed by 2 bases and J by 1 base, leaving 14 bases between them. The CDR3 length is 16 residues. The CDR3 reads CASSYDSTRWNTEAFF. In nucleotides, the CDR3 is TGTGCCAGCAGTTACGACAGTACCAGGTGGAACACTGAAGCTTTCTTT.

The gene calls are TRBV6-5 and TRBJ1-2; 7 bases match TRBD1. This CDR3 has 14 residues. The V gene end was trimmed by 7 bases and the J gene end by 7 bases; junction bases not matched to a gene: 12. The germline V gene has CDR1 MNHEY and CDR2 SVGAGI. The CDR3 reads CASTARQGETGYTF. The CDR3 DNA follows: TGTGCCAGCACCGCACGCCAGGGGGAGACTGGCTACACCTTC.

The chain combines TRBV4-2 with TRBJ1-1, with 9 positions matching TRBD1. Germline trimming cut 4 bases from V and 1 base from J; bases unmatched to any gene: 4. Germline lookup yields CDR1 LGHNA and CDR2 YNFKEQ. The CDR3 has 15 residues. CDR3 in amino acids: CASSPMGQGNTEAFF. The CDR3 DNA reads TGTGCCAGCAGCCCGATGGGACAGGGGAACACTGAAGCTTTCTTT.

This clone appeared once. The chain joins TRBV18 to TRBJ1-1, with a tentative D call TRBD1 (5 bases). The CDR3 contains 15 residues. Germline V CDR1 and CDR2: KGHSH, LQKENI. The V gene lost 6 bases and the J gene lost 5 bases, with 19 bases spanning the gap. The CDR3 region is CASSSPSQGGTEAFF. In DNA, the CDR3 is TGTGCCAGCTCTTCACCGTCCCAGGGAGGGACTGAAGCTTTCTTT.

The chain has TRBV11-3 and TRBJ2-1; TRBD1 matches at 8 bases. This CDR3 has 13 residues. The germline V gene encodes CDR1 SGHNT and CDR2 YENEEA. V shed 5 bases and J 4 bases; nucleotides not matched to a gene: 1. The CDR3 here is CASSRQGYNEQFF. CDR3 coding DNA: TGTGCCAGCAGCCGACAGGGGTACAATGAGCAGTTCTTC.

Concerning this clone itself: In the same sample, other DNA sequences code for this CDR3. The rearrangement joins TRBV5-1 to TRBJ2-7; no definite D call. V was pared by 0 bases and J by 2 bases, with 6 bases between. CDR3 length: 13 residues. Per the germline V gene, CDR1 is SGHRS and CDR2 is YFSETQ. The CDR3 region is CASSLAVTYEQYF. The CDR3 nucleotides are TGCGCCAGCAGCTTGGCGGTCACCTACGAGCAGTACTTC.

This clone was observed once. The chain joins TRBV7-9 to TRBJ1-2; D is unresolved. CDR3 size: 13 residues. Germline V gene sequence: CDR1 SEHNR, CDR2 FQNEAQ (reference sequence). Trimming removed 3 bases at V and 4 bases at J, with 9 bases between. The CDR3 protein is CASSLRGAYGYTF. The DNA for the CDR3 is TGTGCCAGCAGCTTGCGGGGTGCCTATGGCTACACCTTC.

CDR3 residues: CASSPPWGGGGNEQFF. In DNA form, the CDR3 reads TGTGCCAGCAGCCCTCCTTGGGGGGGAGGGGGCAATGAGCAGTTCTTC. This sequence joins TRBV7-2 and TRBJ2-1, with a weak D call TRBD2 (7 bases). This CDR3 region has 16 residues. With 5 bases removed from V and 6 bases from J, the gap between germline ends came to 20 bases. Germline V gives CDR1 SGHTA, CDR2 FQGNSA.

The J gene is TRBJ2-3, the V gene TRBV6-2 or TRBV6-3, with D tentatively TRBD1 (5 bases). The CDR3 has 13 residues. The V gene lost 0 bases and the J gene lost 5 bases, with 6 bases spanning the gap. Per germline, CDR1 MNHEY and CDR2 SVGEGT. DNA of the CDR3: TGTGCCAGCAGTTACTCAGGGGTAGATACGCAGTATTTT. This sequence encodes CASSYSGVDTQYF.

The J gene is TRBJ2-1, the V gene TRBV6-5; D is perhaps TRBD2 (5 bases). Trimming took 6 bases from V and 12 from J, leaving 12 bases between them. Germline values: CDR1 MNHEY, CDR2 SVGAGI. CDR3 size: 11 residues. The CDR3: CASSHGEGQFF. Written as DNA, the CDR3 is TGTGCCAGCAGCCACGGCGAGGGGCAGTTCTTC.

The V call is TRBV7-6, the J call TRBJ2-7, with D possibly being TRBD2 (5 bases). This CDR3 region has 14 residues. Germline CDR1 reads SGHVS; CDR2 reads FNYEAQ. Deletions cut 5 bases from V and 5 bases from J, with 16 bases between. Written as DNA, the CDR3 is TGTGCCAGCAGCAACCCCCTCGGAGGCAACGAGCAGTACTTC. Its translation: CASSNPLGGNEQYF.

J is TRBJ2-4 and V is TRBV2, with a weak D call TRBD1 (7 bases). V dropped 6 bases and J dropped 3 bases, with 27 bases sitting between them. The CDR3 has 19 amino acids. Germline lookup yields CDR1 SNHLY and CDR2 FYNNEI. The CDR3 DNA sequence: TGTGCCAGCAGCGAAACAAGCCTCAGGGGCAGGGGGGTCAAAAACATTCAGTACTTC. Encoded protein: CASSETSLRGRGVKNIQYF.

In its sample, this clone was seen many times. The rearrangement uses TRBV19 and TRBJ1-2, with TRBD1 identical over 7 bases. V was clipped by 3 bases and J by 4 bases; unmatched bases: 11. The CDR3 has 16 amino acids. CDR1 is LNHDA and CDR2 is SQIVND in the germline V gene (reference sequence). As DNA, the CDR3 is TGTGCCAGTAGTATTCCGACAGGGAAGGCGGGCTATGGCTACACCTTC. Translated: CASSIPTGKAGYGYTF.